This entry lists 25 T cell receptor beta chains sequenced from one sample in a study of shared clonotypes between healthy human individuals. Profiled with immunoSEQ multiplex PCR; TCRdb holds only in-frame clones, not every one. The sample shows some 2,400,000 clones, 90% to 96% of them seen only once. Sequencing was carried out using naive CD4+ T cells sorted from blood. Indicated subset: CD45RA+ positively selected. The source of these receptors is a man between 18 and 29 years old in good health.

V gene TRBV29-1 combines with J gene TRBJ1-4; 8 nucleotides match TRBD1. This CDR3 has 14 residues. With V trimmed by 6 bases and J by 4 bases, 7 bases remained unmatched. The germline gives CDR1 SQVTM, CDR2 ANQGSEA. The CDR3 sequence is CSVTGTGVNEKLFF. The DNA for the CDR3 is TGCAGCGTAACTGGGACAGGTGTTAATGAAAAACTGTTTTTT.

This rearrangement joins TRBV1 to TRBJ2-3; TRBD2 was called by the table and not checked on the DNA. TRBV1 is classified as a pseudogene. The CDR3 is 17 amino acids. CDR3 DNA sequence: TGCACCAGCAGCCAAAACTACGGGACTAGCGGCACAGATACGCAGTATTTT. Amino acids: CTSSQNYGTSGTDTQYF.

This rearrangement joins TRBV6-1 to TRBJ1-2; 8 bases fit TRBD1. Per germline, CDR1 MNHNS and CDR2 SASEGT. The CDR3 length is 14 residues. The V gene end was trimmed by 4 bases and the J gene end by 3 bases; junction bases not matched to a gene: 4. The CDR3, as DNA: TGTGCCAGCAGTGTCCTGGGACAGGACTATGGCTACACCTTC. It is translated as CASSVLGQDYGYTF.

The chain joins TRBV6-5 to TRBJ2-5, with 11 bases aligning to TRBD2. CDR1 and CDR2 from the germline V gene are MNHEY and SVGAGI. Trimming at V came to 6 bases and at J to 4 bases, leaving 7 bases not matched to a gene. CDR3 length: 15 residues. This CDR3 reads CASSLRLAGTETQYF. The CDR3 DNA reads TGTGCCAGCAGCCTTCGACTAGCGGGAACAGAGACCCAGTACTTC.

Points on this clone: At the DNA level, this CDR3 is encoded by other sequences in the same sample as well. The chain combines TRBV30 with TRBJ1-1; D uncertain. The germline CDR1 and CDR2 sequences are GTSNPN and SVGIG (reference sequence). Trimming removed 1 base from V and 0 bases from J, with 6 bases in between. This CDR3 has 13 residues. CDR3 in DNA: TGTGCCTGGAGTGGGGATCTGAACACTGAAGCTTTCTTT. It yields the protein CAWSGDLNTEAFF.

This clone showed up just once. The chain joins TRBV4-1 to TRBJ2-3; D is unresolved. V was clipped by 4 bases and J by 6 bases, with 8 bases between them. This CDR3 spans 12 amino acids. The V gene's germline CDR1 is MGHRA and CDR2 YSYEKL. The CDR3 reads CASSRLTDTQYF. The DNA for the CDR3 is TGCGCCAGCAGCCGTTTAACGGATACGCAGTATTTT.

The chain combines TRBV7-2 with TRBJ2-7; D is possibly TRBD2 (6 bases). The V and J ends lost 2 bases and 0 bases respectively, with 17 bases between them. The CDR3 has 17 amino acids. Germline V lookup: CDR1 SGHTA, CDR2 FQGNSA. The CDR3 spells CASSLRAAGTPSYEQYF. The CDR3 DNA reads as TGTGCCAGCAGCTTAAGGGCCGCCGGGACTCCCTCCTACGAGCAGTACTTC.

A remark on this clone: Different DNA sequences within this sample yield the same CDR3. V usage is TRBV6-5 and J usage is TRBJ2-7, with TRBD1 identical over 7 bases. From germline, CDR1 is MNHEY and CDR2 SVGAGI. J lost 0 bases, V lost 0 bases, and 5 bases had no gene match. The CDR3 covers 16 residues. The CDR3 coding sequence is TGTGCCAGCAGTTACTCTGGGACAGCGAGCTCCTACGAGCAGTACTTC. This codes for CASSYSGTASSYEQYF.

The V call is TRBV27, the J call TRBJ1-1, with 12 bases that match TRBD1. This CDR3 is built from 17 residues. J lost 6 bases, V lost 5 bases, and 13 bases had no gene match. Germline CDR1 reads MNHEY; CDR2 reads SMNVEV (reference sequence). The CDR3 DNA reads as TGTGCCAGCAGTGCTTATGCCCCGGGACAGGGGGCTTCTGAAGCTTTCTTT. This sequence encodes CASSAYAPGQGASEAFF.

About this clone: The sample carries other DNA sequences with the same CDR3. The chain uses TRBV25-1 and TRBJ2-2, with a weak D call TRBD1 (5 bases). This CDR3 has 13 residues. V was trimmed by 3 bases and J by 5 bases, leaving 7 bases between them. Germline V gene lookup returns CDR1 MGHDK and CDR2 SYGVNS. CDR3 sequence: CASSEYRTGELFF. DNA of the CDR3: TGTGCCAGCAGTGAGTACAGGACCGGGGAGCTGTTTTTT.

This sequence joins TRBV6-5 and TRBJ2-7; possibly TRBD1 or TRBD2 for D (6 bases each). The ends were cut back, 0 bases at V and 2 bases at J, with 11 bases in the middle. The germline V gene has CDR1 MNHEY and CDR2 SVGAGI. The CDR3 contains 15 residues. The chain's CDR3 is CASSYSMGGAYEQYF. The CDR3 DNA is TGTGCCAGCAGTTACTCCATGGGGGGCGCCTACGAGCAGTACTTC.

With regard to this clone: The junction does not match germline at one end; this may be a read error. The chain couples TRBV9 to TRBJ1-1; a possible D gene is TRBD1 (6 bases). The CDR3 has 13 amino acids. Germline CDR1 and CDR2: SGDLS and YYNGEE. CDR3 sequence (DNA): TGTGCCACCAGCGTAGGGGGGAACACTGAAGCTTTCTTT. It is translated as CATSVGGNTEAFF.

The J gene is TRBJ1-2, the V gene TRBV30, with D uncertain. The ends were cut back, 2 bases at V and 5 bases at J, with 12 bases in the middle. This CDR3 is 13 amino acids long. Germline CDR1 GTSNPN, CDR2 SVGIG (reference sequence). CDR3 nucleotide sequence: TGTGCCTGGAGTCCCGCGGAAGTTTATGGCTACACCTTC. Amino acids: CAWSPAEVYGYTF.

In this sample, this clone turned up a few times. DNA of the CDR3: TGTGCCAGCTCACCACTAAGGAATCAGCCCCAGCATTTT. It encodes CASSPLRNQPQHF. V usage is TRBV18 and J usage is TRBJ1-5; D unresolved. Trimming removed 1 base at V and 4 bases at J, with 5 bases between. Germline loops: CDR1 KGHSH, CDR2 LQKENI. This CDR3 comprises 13 residues.

The DNA for the CDR3 is TGTGCCAGCAGCGACGGTAGGGACAGGACCTACGAGCAGTACTTC. The encoded protein is CASSDGRDRTYEQYF. The chain links TRBV6-6 to TRBJ2-7; 8 bases map to TRBD1. The germline V gene encodes CDR1 MNHNY and CDR2 SVGAGI (reference sequence). The CDR3 runs 15 residues. V was clipped by 6 bases and J by 2 bases; unmatched bases: 9.

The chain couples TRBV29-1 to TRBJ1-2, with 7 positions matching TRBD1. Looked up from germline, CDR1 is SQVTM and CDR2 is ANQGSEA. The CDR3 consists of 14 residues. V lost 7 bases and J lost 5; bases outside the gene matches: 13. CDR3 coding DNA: TGCAGCGCCAGTCGACAGGGAGGTGCGTATGGCTACACCTTC. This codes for CSASRQGGAYGYTF.

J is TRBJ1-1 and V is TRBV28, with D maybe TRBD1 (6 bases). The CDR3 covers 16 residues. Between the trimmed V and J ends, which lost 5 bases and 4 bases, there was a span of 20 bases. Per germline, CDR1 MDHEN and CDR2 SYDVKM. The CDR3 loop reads CASSLPRSGGRTEAFF. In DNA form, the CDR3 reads TGTGCCAGCAGTCTCCCCCGAAGCGGGGGCCGCACTGAAGCTTTCTTT.

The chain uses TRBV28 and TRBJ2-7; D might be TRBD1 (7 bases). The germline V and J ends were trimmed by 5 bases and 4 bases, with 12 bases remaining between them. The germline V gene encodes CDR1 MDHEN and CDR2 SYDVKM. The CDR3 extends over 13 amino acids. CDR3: CASSGGTAYEQYF. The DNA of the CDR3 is TGTGCCAGCAGTGGCGGGACAGCGTACGAGCAGTACTTC.

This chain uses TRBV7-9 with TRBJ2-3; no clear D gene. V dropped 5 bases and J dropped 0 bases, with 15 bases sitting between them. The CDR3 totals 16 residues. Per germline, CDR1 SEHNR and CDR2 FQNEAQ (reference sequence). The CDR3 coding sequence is TGTGCCAGCAGCCTAAATATTGGCGGAAGCACAGATACGCAGTATTTT. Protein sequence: CASSLNIGGSTDTQYF. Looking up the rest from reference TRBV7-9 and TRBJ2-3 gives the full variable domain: DTGVSQNPRHKITKRGQNVTFRCDPISEHNRLYWYRQTLGQGPEFLTYFQNEAQLEKSRLLSDRFSAERPKGSFSTLEIQRTEQGDSAMYLCASSLNIGGSTDTQYFGPGTRLTVL.

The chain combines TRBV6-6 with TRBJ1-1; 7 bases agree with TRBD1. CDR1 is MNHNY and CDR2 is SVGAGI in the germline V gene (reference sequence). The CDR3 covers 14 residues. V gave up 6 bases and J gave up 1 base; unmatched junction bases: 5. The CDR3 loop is CASSKGTANTEAFF. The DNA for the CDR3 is TGTGCCAGCAGCAAGGGGACAGCGAACACTGAAGCTTTCTTT.

CDR3 residues: CASSLRDKREAFF. The CDR3 region has the DNA TGTGCCAGCAGCTTACGAGATAAACGTGAAGCTTTCTTT. The chain recombines TRBV7-2 with TRBJ1-1; D uncertain. Trimming removed 2 bases from V and 7 bases from J, with 11 bases in between. This CDR3 has 13 amino acids. Looked up from germline, CDR1 is SGHTA and CDR2 is FQGNSA.

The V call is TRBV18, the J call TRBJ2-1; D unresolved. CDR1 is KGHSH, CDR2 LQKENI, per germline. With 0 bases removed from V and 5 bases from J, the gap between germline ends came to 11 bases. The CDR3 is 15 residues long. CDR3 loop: CASSPPNDGNNEQFF. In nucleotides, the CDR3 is TGTGCCAGCTCACCACCTAATGACGGCAACAATGAGCAGTTCTTC.

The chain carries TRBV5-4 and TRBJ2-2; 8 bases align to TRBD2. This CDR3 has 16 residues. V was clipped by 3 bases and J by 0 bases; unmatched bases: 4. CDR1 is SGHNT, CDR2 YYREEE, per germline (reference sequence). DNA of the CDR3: TGTGCCAGCAGCTCGGTAGCGGGGTCGAACACCGGGGAGCTGTTTTTT. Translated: CASSSVAGSNTGELFF.

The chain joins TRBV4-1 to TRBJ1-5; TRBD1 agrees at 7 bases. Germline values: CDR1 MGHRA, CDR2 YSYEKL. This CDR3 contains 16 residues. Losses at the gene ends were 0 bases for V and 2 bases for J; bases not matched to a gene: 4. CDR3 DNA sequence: TGCGCCAGCAGCCAAGAAGGCACAGGGGGCAATCAGCCCCAGCATTTT. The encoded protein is CASSQEGTGGNQPQHF.

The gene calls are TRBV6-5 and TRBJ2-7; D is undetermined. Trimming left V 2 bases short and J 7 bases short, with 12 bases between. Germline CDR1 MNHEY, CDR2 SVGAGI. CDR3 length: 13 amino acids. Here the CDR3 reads CASSYGRWEEQYF. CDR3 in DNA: TGTGCCAGCAGTTACGGCAGATGGGAAGAGCAGTACTTC.